The rows below give T cell receptor beta chains drawn from one sample of a study of T cells in Graves' hyperthyroidism and ophthalmopathy. TCRdb re-called the multiplex PCR reads with MiXCR, one entry per CDR3 protein. The sample carries approximately 300,000 distinct CDR3 sequences, about 18% recorded once. Material: blood. All receptors come from a woman aged 60-75 years with Graves' ophthalmopathy. Each CDR3 is given with its conserved first and last residue. A D gene is named only where the DNA matches it firmly. Expanded clones get a size class; other rows say once, few or many, or leave the size out.

clone size: .
D gene: .
J gene: TRBJ2-5
V gene: TRBV5-1
CDR3 DNA: TGCGCCAGCAGCTCTACGGGACGTCGACAAGAGACCCAGTACTTC
CDR3 protein: CASSSTGRRQETQYF

clone size: many
D gene: TRBD1
J gene: TRBJ2-3
V gene: TRBV2
CDR3 DNA: TGTGCCAGCAGAAAAGAACAGGGGACAGATACGCAGTATTTT
CDR3 protein: CASRKEQGTDTQYF

clone size: few
D gene: .
J gene: TRBJ2-5
V gene: TRBV4-1
CDR3 DNA: TGCGCCAGCAGCCAAGATCGCAGGGAAATACAAGAGACCCAGTACTTC
CDR3 protein: CASSQDRREIQETQYF

clone size: many
D gene: .
J gene: TRBJ2-2
V gene: TRBV2
CDR3 DNA: TGTGCCAGCGGGGACGGGGAGCTGTTTTTT
CDR3 protein: CASGDGELFF

clone size: .
D gene: .
J gene: TRBJ2-2
V gene: TRBV10-3
CDR3 DNA: TGTGCCATCAGTGATGGGCGTGTTGGGCTGTTTTTT
CDR3 protein: CAISDGRVGLFF

clone size: .
D gene: .
J gene: TRBJ2-7
V gene: TRBV27
CDR3 DNA: TGTGCCAGCAGTTTATTCGGGGGTTCCTCCTACGAGCAGTACTTC
CDR3 protein: CASSLFGGSSYEQYF

clone size: .
D gene: .
J gene: TRBJ2-7
V gene: TRBV6-9
CDR3 DNA: TGTGCCAGCAGTTCCCCCGGCACCTACGGGCAGTACTTC
CDR3 protein: CASSSPGTYGQYF

clone size: many
D gene: TRBD1
J gene: TRBJ2-3
V gene: TRBV7-2
CDR3 DNA: TGTGCCAGCAGCTTAGGGGGACAGGCGTCGGGGGATACGCAGTATTTT
CDR3 protein: CASSLGGQASGDTQYF

clone size: .
D gene: .
J gene: TRBJ1-1
V gene: TRBV5-6
CDR3 DNA: TGTGCCAGCAGCTACCGGGGGATGAGCAGTGGGACTGAAGCTTTCTTT
CDR3 protein: CASSYRGMSSGTEAFF

clone size: many
D gene: TRBD2
J gene: TRBJ2-7
V gene: TRBV27
CDR3 DNA: TGTGCCAGCAGTTTAAGGGCTAGCGGGAGCTACGAGCAGTACTTC
CDR3 protein: CASSLRASGSYEQYF

clone size: .
D gene: .
J gene: TRBJ2-1
V gene: TRBV28
CDR3 DNA: TGTGCCAGCAGTTTAACAGGGATGGGGGGGACAGACAATGAGCAGTTCTTC
CDR3 protein: CASSLTGMGGTDNEQFF

clone size: many
D gene: .
J gene: TRBJ1-2
V gene: TRBV20-1
CDR3 DNA: TGCAGTGCTCGATACTCGGGGTATGGCTACACCTTC
CDR3 protein: CSARYSGYGYTF

clone size: many
D gene: .
J gene: TRBJ2-1
V gene: TRBV20-1
CDR3 DNA: TGCAGTGCTACTCCCCTAGCGACCTCCTACAATGAGCAGTTCTTC
CDR3 protein: CSATPLATSYNEQFF

clone size: many
D gene: .
J gene: TRBJ2-2
V gene: TRBV5-5
CDR3 DNA: TGTGCCAGCAGCTTCTTTCGCGCCCCCAACACCGGGGAGCTGTTTTTT
CDR3 protein: CASSFFRAPNTGELFF

clone size: many
D gene: .
J gene: TRBJ2-7
V gene: TRBV12-3/TRBV12-4
CDR3 DNA: TGTGCCAGCAGTCTCGACCCCTTTTGGGACGAGCAGTACTTC
CDR3 protein: CASSLDPFWDEQYF

clone size: many
D gene: TRBD1
J gene: TRBJ1-2
V gene: TRBV7-9
CDR3 DNA: TGTGCCAGCAGGAGGGGGTCGCAGGGGGTATACTATGGCTACACCTTC
CDR3 protein: CASRRGSQGVYYGYTF

clone size: .
D gene: TRBD2
J gene: TRBJ2-5
V gene: TRBV6-2/TRBV6-3
CDR3 DNA: TGTGCCAGCAGTTTCCGCGCTAGCGGAGCTGCAGGGACCCAGTACTTC
CDR3 protein: CASSFRASGAAGTQYF

clone size: many
D gene: TRBD1
J gene: TRBJ2-1
V gene: TRBV28
CDR3 DNA: TGTGCCAGCACCCCGACAGGGGTAAATATTAGGAATGAGCAGTTCTTC
CDR3 protein: CASTPTGVNIRNEQFF

clone size: many
D gene: .
J gene: TRBJ1-2
V gene: TRBV20-1
CDR3 DNA: TGCAGTGCCGATAGGGGGGGCGCGCACTATGGCTACACCTTC
CDR3 protein: CSADRGGAHYGYTF

clone size: .
D gene: TRBD2
J gene: TRBJ2-1
V gene: TRBV20-1
CDR3 DNA: TGCAGTGCACTAAGTCCGGGACTAGCGCCCTACAATGAGCAGTTCTTC
CDR3 protein: CSALSPGLAPYNEQFF

clone size: many
D gene: .
J gene: TRBJ2-1
V gene: TRBV29-1
CDR3 DNA: TGCAGCGTTGTTGGCTGGGGCGCCTACAATGAGCAGTTCTTC
CDR3 protein: CSVVGWGAYNEQFF

clone size: few
D gene: TRBD2
J gene: TRBJ2-3
V gene: TRBV4-1
CDR3 DNA: TGCGCCAGCAGCCAACGACTAGCGGGCACAGATACGCAGTATTTT
CDR3 protein: CASSQRLAGTDTQYF

clone size: few
D gene: .
J gene: TRBJ1-1
V gene: TRBV29-1
CDR3 DNA: TGCAGCGTTGAAGACCCGGGGAGCGACACTGAAGCTTTCTTT
CDR3 protein: CSVEDPGSDTEAFF

clone size: many
D gene: TRBD2
J gene: TRBJ2-2
V gene: TRBV12-3/TRBV12-4
CDR3 DNA: TGTGCCAGCAGCCTACGGGGGGGTAACACCGGGGAGCTGTTTTTT
CDR3 protein: CASSLRGGNTGELFF